This T cell receptor (beta chain) was sequenced for a study of low-dose radiotherapy and immunotherapy resistance in tumors. TRAV and TRBV primers primed cDNA for both TCRalpha and TCRbeta. It was with a constant-region primer and a V-primer adapter that TCRs were amplified over roughly 20 PCR cycles. One entry per CDR3 protein, called by TCRdb with MiXCR from the reads. The data hold tens of thousands of distinct CDR3 sequences, with under 25% observed a single time. This clonotype was seen repeatedly, ten times or more. This CDR3 region has 14 residues. Germline values: CDR1 MDHEN, CDR2 SYDVKM. The V end was cut by 8 bases, the J end by 4 bases, with 18 bases between. Time point meaning: after trial treatment. Regarding treatment: LDRT plus nivolumab, ipilimumab, low-dose cyclophosphamide and aspirin (RACIN trial).

The specimen was PBMCs, collected after low-dose radiotherapy plus immunotherapy. This chain connects TRBV28 to TRBJ2-7; tentative D call: TRBD1 (6 bases). This receptor was identified in a female donor with ovarian cancer. The CDR3 loop is CASRILGGTYEQYF. The DNA for the CDR3 is TGTGCCAGCCGTATCCTAGGGGGTACGTACGAGCAGTACTTC. Looking up the rest from reference TRBV28 and TRBJ2-7 gives the full variable domain: DVKVTQSSRYLVKRTGEKVFLECVQDMDHENMFWYRQDPGLGLRLIYFSYDVKMKEKGDIPEGYSVSREKKERFSLILESASTNQTSMYLCASRILGGTYEQYFGPGTRLTVT.